The clone carrying this T cell receptor (beta chain) was counted ten times or more. No antigen is known for it. This sample stems from a study of neurological immune-mediated disorders. General study points: The expanded clones of different subjects shared no CDR3 amino acid sequences (suggesting private repertoires in all groups). Clinical and MRI features did not associate with the cluster found in multiple sclerosis patients.

The team produced cDNA through 5'RACE using 10-nucleotide random UMIs. TCRdb re-called the 5' RACE reads with MiXCR, one entry per CDR3 protein. The sample comprises tens of thousands of distinct CDR3 sequences, 3.5% to 5% of which are singletons, and about 6.9% rests with the top ten. This CDR3 has 15 amino acids. The V and J ends lost 5 bases and 2 bases, in that order; junction bases with no gene match: 8. V and J are TRBV12-3 or TRBV12-4 and TRBJ1-1, with 7 bases lining up with TRBD1. This receptor was obtained from a man aged 25 to 45 with multiple sclerosis. The sample taken for sequencing was PBMCs. The CDR3 region is CASSLAGTENTEAFF. CDR3 in DNA: TGTGCCAGCAGTCTCGCCGGGACAGAAAACACTGAAGCTTTCTTT.